The TCR beta chain described here comes from a study of shared T cell receptors in the human thymus. Produced via immunoSEQ multiplex PCR; TCRdb's table is partial and in-frame only. The sample includes hundreds of thousands of clones, approximately 95% of them seen just once. The sample was thymocytes. The clonotype comes from a human donor.

Here the CDR3 reads CASSRDRGHEQFF. For the CDR3, the DNA is TGTGCCAGCAGTCGGGACAGGGGCCATGAGCAGTTCTTC. The J gene is TRBJ2-1, the V gene TRBV6-5; TRBD1 aligns across 10 bases. This CDR3 is built from 13 residues. J lost 8 bases, V lost 5 bases, and 3 bases had no gene match. Germline CDR1 MNHEY, CDR2 SVGAGI.